A single TCR beta chain is shown here with its context. The sample originates from a study of blood T cell repertoires in COVID-19. Study in general: COVID-19 samples, acute and convalescent, were from the United States, Italy and Spain.

The repertoire was sequenced with immunoSEQ multiplex PCR; TCRdb's copy has only in-frame clones and lacks some. The sample shows hundreds of thousands of clones, around nine tenths of them seen only once. Everyone who took part was roughly 18 to 89 years old, and they came from about two dozen US areas. This CDR3 is built from 15 residues. Germline CDR1 is LGHNA and CDR2 is YNFKEQ. Deletions cut 1 base from V and 5 bases from J, with 14 bases between. The TCR sequence derives from a woman in her late teens or twenties who had recovered from COVID-19. Sequences were obtained from PBMCs or T cells enriched from blood (not recorded which). The chain carries TRBV4-2 and TRBJ1-1; TRBD1 might be the D (5 bases). The CDR3 here is CASSQASAGRTEAFF. The CDR3 bases are TGTGCCAGCAGCCAAGCCTCGGCAGGGAGGACTGAAGCTTTCTTT.